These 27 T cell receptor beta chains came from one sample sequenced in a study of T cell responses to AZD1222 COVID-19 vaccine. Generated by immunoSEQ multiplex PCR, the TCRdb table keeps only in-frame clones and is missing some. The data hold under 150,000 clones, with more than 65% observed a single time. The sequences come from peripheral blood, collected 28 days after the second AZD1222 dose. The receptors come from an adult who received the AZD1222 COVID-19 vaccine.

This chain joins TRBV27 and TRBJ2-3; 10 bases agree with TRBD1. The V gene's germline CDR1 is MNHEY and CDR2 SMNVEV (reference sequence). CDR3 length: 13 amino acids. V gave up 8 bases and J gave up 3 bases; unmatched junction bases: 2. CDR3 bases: TGTGCCAGCGGGACAGGGGAGACAGATACGCAGTATTTT. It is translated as CASGTGETDTQYF.

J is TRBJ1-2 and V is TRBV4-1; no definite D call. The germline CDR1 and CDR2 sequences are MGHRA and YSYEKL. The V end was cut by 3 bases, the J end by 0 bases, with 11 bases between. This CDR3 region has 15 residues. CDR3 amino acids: CASSHASTPNYGYTF. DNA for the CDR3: TGCGCCAGCAGCCACGCTTCTACTCCTAACTATGGCTACACCTTC.

CDR3 nucleotide sequence: TGTGCCAGCAGCCTCCCGACAGTGCCTAATTCCCAAGAGACCCAGTACTTC. It specifies CASSLPTVPNSQETQYF. The chain recombines TRBV3-1 (or the pseudogene TRBV3-2) with TRBJ2-5, with a tentative D call TRBD1 (5 bases). This CDR3 is 17 amino acids long. Trimming stripped 4 bases from V and 1 base from J, with 19 bases between. Germline V CDR1 and CDR2: LGHDT, YNNKEL (reference sequence).

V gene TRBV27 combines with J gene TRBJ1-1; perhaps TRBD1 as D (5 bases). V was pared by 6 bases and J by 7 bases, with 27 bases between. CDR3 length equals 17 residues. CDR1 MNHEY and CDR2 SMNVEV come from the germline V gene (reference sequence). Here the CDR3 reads CASRPTTRTGRANEAFF. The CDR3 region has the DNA TGTGCCAGCAGACCGACGACCCGGACGGGACGAGCAAATGAAGCTTTCTTT.

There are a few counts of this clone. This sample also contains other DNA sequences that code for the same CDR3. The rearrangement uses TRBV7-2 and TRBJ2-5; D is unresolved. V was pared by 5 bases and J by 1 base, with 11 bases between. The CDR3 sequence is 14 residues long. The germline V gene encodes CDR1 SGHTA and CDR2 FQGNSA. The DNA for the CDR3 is TGTGCCAGCAGCCCGACCGGAACCCAAGAGACCCAGTACTTC. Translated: CASSPTGTQETQYF.

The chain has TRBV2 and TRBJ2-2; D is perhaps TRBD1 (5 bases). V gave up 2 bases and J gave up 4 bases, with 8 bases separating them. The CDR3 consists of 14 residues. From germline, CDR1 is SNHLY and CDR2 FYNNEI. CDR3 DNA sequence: TGTGCCAGCAGTGAACTACAGGCCACCGGGGAGCTGTTTTTT. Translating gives CASSELQATGELFF.

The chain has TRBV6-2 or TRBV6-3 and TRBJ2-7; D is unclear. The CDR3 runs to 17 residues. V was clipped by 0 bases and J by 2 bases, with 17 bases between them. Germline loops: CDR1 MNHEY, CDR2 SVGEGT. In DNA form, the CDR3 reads TGTGCCAGCAGTTACTCGATCGGCCTTAAAAGGACCTACGAGCAGTACTTC. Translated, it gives CASSYSIGLKRTYEQYF.

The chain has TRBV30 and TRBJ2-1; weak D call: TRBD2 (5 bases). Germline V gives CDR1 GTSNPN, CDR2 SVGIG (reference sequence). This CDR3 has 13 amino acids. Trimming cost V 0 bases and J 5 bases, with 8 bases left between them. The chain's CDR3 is CAWSVRRDNEQFF. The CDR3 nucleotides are TGTGCCTGGAGTGTACGGCGGGACAATGAGCAGTTCTTC. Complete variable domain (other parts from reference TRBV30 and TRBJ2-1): SQTIHQWPATLVQPVGSPLSLECTVEGTSNPNLYWYRQAAGRGLQLLFYSVGIGQISSEVPQNLSASRPQDRQFILSSKKLLLSDSGFYLCAWSVRRDNEQFFGPGTRLTVL.

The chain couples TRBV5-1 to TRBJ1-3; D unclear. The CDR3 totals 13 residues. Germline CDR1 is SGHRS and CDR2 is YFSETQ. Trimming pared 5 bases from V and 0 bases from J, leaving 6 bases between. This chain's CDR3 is CASRDSSGNTIYF. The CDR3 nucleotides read TGCGCCAGCAGAGATAGCTCTGGAAACACCATATATTTT.

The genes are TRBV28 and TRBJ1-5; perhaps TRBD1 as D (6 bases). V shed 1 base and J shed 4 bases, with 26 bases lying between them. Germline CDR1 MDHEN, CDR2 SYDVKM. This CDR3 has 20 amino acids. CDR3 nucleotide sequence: TGTGCCAGCAGTTTATTCTTCCTCGGCGGTGCGGGGGCCGTAAATCAGCCCCAGCATTTT. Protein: CASSLFFLGGAGAVNQPQHF.

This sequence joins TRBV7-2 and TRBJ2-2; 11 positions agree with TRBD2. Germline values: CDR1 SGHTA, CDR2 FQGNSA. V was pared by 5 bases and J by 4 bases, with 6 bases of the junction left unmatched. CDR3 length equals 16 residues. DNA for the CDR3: TGTGCCAGCAGCCGTAGCGGGGGGGCGGGCACCGGGGAGCTGTTTTTT. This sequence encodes CASSRSGGAGTGELFF.

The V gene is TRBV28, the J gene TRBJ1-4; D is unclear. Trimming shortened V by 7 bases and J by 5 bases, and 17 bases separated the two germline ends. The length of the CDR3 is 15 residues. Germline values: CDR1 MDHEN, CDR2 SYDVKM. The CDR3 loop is CASTDPASGNEKLFF. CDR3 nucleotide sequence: TGTGCCAGCACGGACCCTGCTAGCGGCAATGAAAAACTGTTTTTT. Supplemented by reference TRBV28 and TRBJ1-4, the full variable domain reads DVKVTQSSRYLVKRTGEKVFLECVQDMDHENMFWYRQDPGLGLRLIYFSYDVKMKEKGDIPEGYSVSREKKERFSLILESASTNQTSMYLCASTDPASGNEKLFFGSGTQLSVL.

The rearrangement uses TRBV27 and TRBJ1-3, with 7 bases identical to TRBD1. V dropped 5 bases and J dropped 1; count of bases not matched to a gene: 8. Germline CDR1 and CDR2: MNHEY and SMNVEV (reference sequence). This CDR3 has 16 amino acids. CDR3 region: CASSPTTGWSGNTIYF. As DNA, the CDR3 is TGTGCCAGCAGTCCCACGACAGGGTGGTCTGGAAACACCATATATTTT.

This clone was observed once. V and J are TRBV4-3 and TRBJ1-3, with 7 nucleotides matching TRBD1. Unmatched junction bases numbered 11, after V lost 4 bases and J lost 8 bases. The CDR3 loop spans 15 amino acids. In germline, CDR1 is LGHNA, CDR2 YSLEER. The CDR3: CASSRRTGPLDTIYF. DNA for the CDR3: TGCGCCAGCAGCCGTCGGACAGGCCCCCTAGACACCATATATTTT.

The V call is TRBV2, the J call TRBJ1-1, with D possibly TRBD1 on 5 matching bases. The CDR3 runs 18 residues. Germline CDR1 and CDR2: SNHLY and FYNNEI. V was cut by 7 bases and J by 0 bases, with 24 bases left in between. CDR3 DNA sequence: TGTGCCAGCAATCGGGAGGGCGGATGGGGGGAAATGAACACTGAAGCTTTCTTT. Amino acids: CASNREGGWGEMNTEAFF.

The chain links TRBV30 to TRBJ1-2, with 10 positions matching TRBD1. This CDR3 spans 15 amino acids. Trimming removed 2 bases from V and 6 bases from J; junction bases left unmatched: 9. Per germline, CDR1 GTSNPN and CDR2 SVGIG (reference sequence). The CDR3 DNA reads TGTGCCTGGAGTACCAGACCGGGACAGGGGAATGGCTACACCTTC. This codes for CAWSTRPGQGNGYTF.

CDR3 nucleotide sequence: TGTGCCAGTATGTCAAGCCCCCCGGAGACCCAGTACTTC. Translation gives CASMSSPPETQYF. V usage is TRBV19 and J usage is TRBJ2-5; D remains ambiguous. V lost 7 bases to trimming and J lost 5 bases, with 14 bases between them. From germline, CDR1 is LNHDA and CDR2 SQIVND (reference sequence). The CDR3 has 13 residues.

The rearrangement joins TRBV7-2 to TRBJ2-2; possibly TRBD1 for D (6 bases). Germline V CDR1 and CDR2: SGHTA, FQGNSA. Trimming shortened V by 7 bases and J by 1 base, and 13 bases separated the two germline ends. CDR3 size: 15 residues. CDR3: CASISLDRNTGELFF. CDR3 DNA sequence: TGTGCCAGCATCTCCCTGGACAGGAACACCGGGGAGCTGTTTTTT.

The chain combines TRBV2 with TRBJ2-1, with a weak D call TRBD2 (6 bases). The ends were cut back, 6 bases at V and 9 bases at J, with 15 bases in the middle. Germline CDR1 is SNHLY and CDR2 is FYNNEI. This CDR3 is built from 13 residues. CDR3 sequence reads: CASRGGFLGEQFF. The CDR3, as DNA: TGTGCCAGCAGAGGAGGGTTTCTGGGTGAGCAGTTCTTC.

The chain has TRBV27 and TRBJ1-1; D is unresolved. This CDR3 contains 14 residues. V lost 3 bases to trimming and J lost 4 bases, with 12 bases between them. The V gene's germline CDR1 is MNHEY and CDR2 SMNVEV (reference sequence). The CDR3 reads CASSFHDGGTEAFF. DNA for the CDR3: TGTGCCAGCAGTTTCCACGACGGCGGCACTGAAGCTTTCTTT.

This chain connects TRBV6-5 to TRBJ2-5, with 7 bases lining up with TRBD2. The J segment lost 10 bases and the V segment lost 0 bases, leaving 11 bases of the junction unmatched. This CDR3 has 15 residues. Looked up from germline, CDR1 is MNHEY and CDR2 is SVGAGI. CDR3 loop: CASSYSHQGGGGQYF. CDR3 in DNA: TGTGCCAGCAGTTACTCCCACCAGGGTGGCGGGGGCCAGTACTTC.

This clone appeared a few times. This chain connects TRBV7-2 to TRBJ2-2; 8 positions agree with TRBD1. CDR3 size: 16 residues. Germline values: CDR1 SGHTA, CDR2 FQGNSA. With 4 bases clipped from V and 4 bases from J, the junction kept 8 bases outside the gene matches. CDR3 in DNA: TGTGCCAGCAGCTCCGCCTCCAGGGGGCCCACCGGGGAGCTGTTTTTT. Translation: CASSSASRGPTGELFF.

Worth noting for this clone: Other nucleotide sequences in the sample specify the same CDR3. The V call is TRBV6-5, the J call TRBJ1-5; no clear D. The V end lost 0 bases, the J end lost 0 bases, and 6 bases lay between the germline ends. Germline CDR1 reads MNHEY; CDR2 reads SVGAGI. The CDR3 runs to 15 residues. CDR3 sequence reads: CASSYSGSSNQPQHF. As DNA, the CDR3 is TGTGCCAGCAGTTACTCCGGTAGTAGCAATCAGCCCCAGCATTTT.

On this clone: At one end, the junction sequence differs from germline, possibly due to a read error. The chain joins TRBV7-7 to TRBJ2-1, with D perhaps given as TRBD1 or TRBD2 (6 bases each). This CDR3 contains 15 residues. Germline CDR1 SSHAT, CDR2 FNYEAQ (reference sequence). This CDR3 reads CASSFMPGAFNEQFF. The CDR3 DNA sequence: TGTGCTAGCAGCTTTATGCCGGGGGCCTTCAATGAGCAGTTCTTC.

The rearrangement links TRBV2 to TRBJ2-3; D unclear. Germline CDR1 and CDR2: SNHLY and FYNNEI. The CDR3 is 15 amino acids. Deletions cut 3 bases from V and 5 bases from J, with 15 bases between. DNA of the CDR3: TGTGCCAGCAGTGATTTAAGCCCCGGAGTAGATACGCAGTATTTT. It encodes CASSDLSPGVDTQYF.

Here the CDR3 reads CATSRDRQSTYGYTF. The CDR3 DNA reads as TGTGCCACCAGCAGAGATCGACAGTCTACTTATGGCTACACCTTC. The chain recombines TRBV15 with TRBJ1-2, with TRBD1 as a possible D gene (5 bases). Germline values: CDR1 LNHNV, CDR2 YYDKDF (reference sequence). V dropped 0 bases and J dropped 5 bases, with 13 bases sitting between them. The length of the CDR3 is 15 residues.

CDR3 sequence (DNA): TGTGCCATCAGTAGCAGCGCGAATGAGCAGTTCTTC. Translation gives CAISSSANEQFF. The V call is TRBV10-3, the J call TRBJ2-1; D not resolved. The germline V gene has CDR1 ENHRY and CDR2 SYGVKD. The CDR3 spans 12 residues. The V end was cut by 5 bases, the J end by 7 bases, with 9 bases between.